Listed below are T cell receptor beta chains from one sample, sequenced in a study of siplizumab effects on memory and regulatory T cells. Using immunoSEQ multiplex PCR, the repertoire was profiled, and TCRdb retains in-frame clones only, with some absent. The data hold about 97,000 clones, with roughly 91% observed a single time. Sequencing was performed on non-Treg CD4+ T cells sorted from blood. The receptor source for this set is a human donor in good health. The CDR3 runs from the conserved cysteine through the conserved F or W. Fields, in order: CDR3 protein, CDR3 DNA, J gene, V gene, clone size, D gene. The D gene is left open where the match is weak. The size entry is marked missing in some rows and otherwise reads once, few, many or a size class.

CDR3aa: CASSYRDSSGNTIYF; CDR3nt: TGTGCCAGCAGCTACCGGGACAGCTCTGGAAACACCATATATTTT; j_gene: TRBJ1-3; v_gene: TRBV7-2; abundance: -; d_gene: TRBD1
CDR3aa: CASGYRASNQPQHF; CDR3nt: TGTGCTAGTGGTTACAGGGCCTCCAATCAGCCCCAGCATTTT; j_gene: TRBJ1-5; v_gene: TRBV12-5; abundance: -; d_gene: -
CDR3aa: CASSSSGASSYEQYF; CDR3nt: TGCGCCAGCAGCTCTAGCGGGGCCAGCTCCTACGAGCAGTACTTC; j_gene: TRBJ2-7; v_gene: TRBV4-1; abundance: -; d_gene: TRBD2
CDR3aa: CASSAGHRTDTQYF; CDR3nt: TGTGCCAGTAGTGCCGGACACCGCACAGATACGCAGTATTTT; j_gene: TRBJ2-3; v_gene: TRBV19; abundance: -; d_gene: -
CDR3aa: CASSSGSGELFF; CDR3nt: TGTGCCAGCAGCTCAGGGTCCGGGGAGCTGTTTTTT; j_gene: TRBJ2-2; v_gene: TRBV11-3; abundance: -; d_gene: -
CDR3aa: CASSESGHPTDTQYF; CDR3nt: TGTGCCAGCAGTGAATCGGGGCACCCCACAGATACGCAGTATTTT; j_gene: TRBJ2-3; v_gene: TRBV6-4; abundance: -; d_gene: -
CDR3aa: CAWSRGDEQYF; CDR3nt: TGTGCCTGGAGTCGGGGGGACGAGCAGTACTTC; j_gene: TRBJ2-7; v_gene: TRBV30; abundance: -; d_gene: TRBD2
CDR3aa: CASSARSGRAGETQYF; CDR3nt: TGTGCCAGCAGCGCCAGAAGCGGGAGGGCTGGGGAGACCCAGTACTTC; j_gene: TRBJ2-5; v_gene: TRBV7-2; abundance: -; d_gene: TRBD2
CDR3aa: CASSLFRGASYEQYF; CDR3nt: TGTGCCAGCAGTTTATTCCGTGGGGCCTCCTACGAGCAGTACTTC; j_gene: TRBJ2-7; v_gene: TRBV28; abundance: -; d_gene: -
CDR3aa: CASSDANYEQYF; CDR3nt: TGTGCCAGCAGTGACGCGAACTACGAGCAGTACTTC; j_gene: TRBJ2-7; v_gene: TRBV2; abundance: -; d_gene: -
CDR3aa: CASSSYRTGRNTEAFF; CDR3nt: TGTGCCAGCAGCTCCTATCGGACAGGGAGGAACACTGAAGCTTTCTTT; j_gene: TRBJ1-1; v_gene: TRBV7-9; abundance: -; d_gene: TRBD1
CDR3aa: CASSLVPGVLGVNQPQHF; CDR3nt: TGTGCCAGCAGCTTAGTCCCAGGGGTGCTGGGCGTCAATCAGCCCCAGCATTTT; j_gene: TRBJ1-5; v_gene: TRBV7-2; abundance: -; d_gene: -
CDR3aa: CASSPRTGEETQYF; CDR3nt: TGCGCCAGCAGTCCCAGGACAGGGGAAGAGACCCAGTACTTC; j_gene: TRBJ2-5; v_gene: TRBV10-1; abundance: -; d_gene: TRBD1
CDR3aa: CASSAGLAVYNEQFF; CDR3nt: TGTGCCAGCAGCGCTGGACTAGCGGTTTACAATGAGCAGTTCTTC; j_gene: TRBJ2-1; v_gene: TRBV7-9; abundance: -; d_gene: TRBD2
CDR3aa: CASSLIAGPGNEQFF; CDR3nt: TGTGCTAGCAGCTTAATAGCGGGACCTGGGAATGAGCAGTTCTTC; j_gene: TRBJ2-1; v_gene: TRBV7-7; abundance: -; d_gene: TRBD2
CDR3aa: CATSSRGRTEKLFF; CDR3nt: TGTGCCACCAGCAGCAGGGGGCGCACTGAAAAACTGTTTTTT; j_gene: TRBJ1-4; v_gene: TRBV15; abundance: -; d_gene: TRBD1
CDR3aa: CASSVSGNMNTEAFF; CDR3nt: TGTGCCAGCAGCGTTTCCGGGAACATGAACACTGAAGCTTTCTTT; j_gene: TRBJ1-1; v_gene: TRBV7-3; abundance: -; d_gene: -
CDR3aa: CASARSESSYNEQFF; CDR3nt: TGTGCCAGCGCCAGAAGCGAAAGCTCCTACAATGAGCAGTTCTTC; j_gene: TRBJ2-1; v_gene: TRBV11-3; abundance: -; d_gene: -
CDR3aa: CASSPSGGASYGYTF; CDR3nt: TGTGCCAGCTCACCATCGGGTGGTGCGTCCTATGGCTACACCTTC; j_gene: TRBJ1-2; v_gene: TRBV18; abundance: -; d_gene: -
CDR3aa: CASSLEQGAIYGYTF; CDR3nt: TGTGCCAGCAGCTTGGAGCAGGGGGCGATCTATGGCTACACCTTC; j_gene: TRBJ1-2; v_gene: TRBV5-4; abundance: -; d_gene: TRBD1
CDR3aa: CAIESRDHTFEQFF; CDR3nt: TGTGCCATTGAGTCTCGGGACCACACGTTTGAGCAGTTCTTC; j_gene: TRBJ2-1; v_gene: TRBV15; abundance: -; d_gene: -
CDR3aa: CASSPNPGELFF; CDR3nt: TGCGCCAGCAGCCCAAATCCCGGGGAGCTGTTTTTT; j_gene: TRBJ2-2; v_gene: TRBV5-1; abundance: -; d_gene: -
CDR3aa: CASSLVPGGYEQYF; CDR3nt: TGCGCCAGCAGCTTGGTCCCAGGAGGCTACGAGCAGTACTTC; j_gene: TRBJ2-7; v_gene: TRBV5-1; abundance: -; d_gene: -
CDR3aa: CASSPDHSTDTQYF; CDR3nt: TGCGCCAGCAGCCCGGACCATAGCACAGATACGCAGTATTTT; j_gene: TRBJ2-3; v_gene: TRBV5-1; abundance: -; d_gene: -
CDR3aa: CASTAGRSSGNTIYF; CDR3nt: TGTGCCAGTACCGCCGGACGGAGCTCTGGAAACACCATATATTTT; j_gene: TRBJ1-3; v_gene: TRBV19; abundance: -; d_gene: -
CDR3aa: CASRADSTNYGYTF; CDR3nt: TGTGCCAGCAGGGCGGACAGCACTAACTATGGCTACACCTTC; j_gene: TRBJ1-2; v_gene: TRBV27; abundance: -; d_gene: -
CDR3aa: CASSLAGGFQETQYF; CDR3nt: TGTGCCAGCAGCCTAGCGGGAGGGTTCCAAGAGACCCAGTACTTC; j_gene: TRBJ2-5; v_gene: TRBV5-4; abundance: -; d_gene: TRBD2
CDR3aa: CAWSVEGDAEAFF; CDR3nt: TGTGCCTGGAGTGTAGAGGGAGACGCTGAAGCTTTCTTT; j_gene: TRBJ1-1; v_gene: TRBV30; abundance: -; d_gene: -
CDR3aa: CASSPQRATYYEQYF; CDR3nt: TGTGCCAGCTCACCACAGAGGGCAACTTACTACGAGCAGTACTTC; j_gene: TRBJ2-7; v_gene: TRBV18; abundance: once; d_gene: -
CDR3aa: CSVDLGADTQYF; CDR3nt: TGCAGCGTAGACCTGGGGGCAGATACGCAGTATTTT; j_gene: TRBJ2-3; v_gene: TRBV29-1; abundance: -; d_gene: -
CDR3aa: CASSYGGLMDEQFF; CDR3nt: TGTGCCAGCAGCTACGGTGGACTAATGGATGAGCAGTTCTTC; j_gene: TRBJ2-1; v_gene: TRBV11-3; abundance: -; d_gene: -
CDR3aa: CASSLYPIFSGNTIYF; CDR3nt: TGTGCCAGCAGCTTGTACCCAATATTCTCTGGAAACACCATATATTTT; j_gene: TRBJ1-3; v_gene: TRBV5-4; abundance: -; d_gene: -
CDR3aa: CASSQATASETQYF; CDR3nt: TGCGCCAGCAGCCAAGCCACAGCATCAGAGACCCAGTACTTC; j_gene: TRBJ2-5; v_gene: TRBV4-1; abundance: -; d_gene: -
CDR3aa: CASSPGSGAKGIQYF; CDR3nt: TGCGCCAGCAGCCCGGGTTCAGGGGCGAAGGGCATTCAGTACTTC; j_gene: TRBJ2-4; v_gene: TRBV5-1; abundance: -; d_gene: -
CDR3aa: CASSWWGGREMRDEQFF; CDR3nt: TGTGCCAGCAGCTGGTGGGGCGGGAGGGAGATGAGGGATGAGCAGTTCTTC; j_gene: TRBJ2-1; v_gene: TRBV5-6; abundance: -; d_gene: TRBD2